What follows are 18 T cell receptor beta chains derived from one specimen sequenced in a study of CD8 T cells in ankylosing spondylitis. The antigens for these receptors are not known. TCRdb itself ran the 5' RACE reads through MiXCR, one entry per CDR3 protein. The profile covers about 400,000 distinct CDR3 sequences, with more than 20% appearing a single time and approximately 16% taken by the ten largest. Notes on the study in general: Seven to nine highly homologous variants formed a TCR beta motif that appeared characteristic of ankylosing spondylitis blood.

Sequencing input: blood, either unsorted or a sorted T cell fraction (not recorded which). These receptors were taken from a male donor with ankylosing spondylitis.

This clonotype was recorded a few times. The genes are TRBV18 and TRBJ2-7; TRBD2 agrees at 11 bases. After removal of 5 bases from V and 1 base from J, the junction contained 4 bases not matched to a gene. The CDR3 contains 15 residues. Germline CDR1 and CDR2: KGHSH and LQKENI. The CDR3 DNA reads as TGTGCCAGCTCATTCACTAGCGGGAGATCCTACGAGCAGTACTTC. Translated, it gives CASSFTSGRSYEQYF.

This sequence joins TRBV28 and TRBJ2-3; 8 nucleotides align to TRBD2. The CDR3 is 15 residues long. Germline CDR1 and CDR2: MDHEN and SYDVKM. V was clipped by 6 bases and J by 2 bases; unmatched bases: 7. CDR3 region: CASSAGGGFTDTQYF. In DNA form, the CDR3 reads TGTGCCAGCAGCGCGGGGGGCGGTTTCACAGATACGCAGTATTTT.

CDR3 residues: CASAGTSGAHSYNEQFF. In nucleotides, the CDR3 is TGTGCCTCCGCCGGAACTAGCGGGGCCCACTCCTACAATGAGCAGTTCTTC. The rearrangement joins TRBV9 to TRBJ2-1, with TRBD2 identical over 10 bases. The CDR3 loop spans 17 amino acids. V trimming: 10 bases; J trimming: 0 bases; junction bases outside the gene matches: 13. CDR1 and CDR2 (germline): SGDLS, YYNGEE.

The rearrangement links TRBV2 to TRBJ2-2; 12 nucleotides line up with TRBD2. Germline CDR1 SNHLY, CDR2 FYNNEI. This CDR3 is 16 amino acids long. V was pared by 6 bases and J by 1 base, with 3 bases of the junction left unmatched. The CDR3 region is CASSSTSGRNTGELFF. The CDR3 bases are TGTGCCAGCAGCTCGACTAGCGGGAGGAACACCGGGGAGCTGTTTTTT. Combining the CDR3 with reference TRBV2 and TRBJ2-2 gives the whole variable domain EPEVTQTPSHQVTQMGQEVILRCVPISNHLYFYWYRQILGQKVEFLVSFYNNEISEKSEIFDDQFSVERPDGSNFTLKIRSTKLEDSAMYFCASSSTSGRNTGELFFGEGSRLTVL.

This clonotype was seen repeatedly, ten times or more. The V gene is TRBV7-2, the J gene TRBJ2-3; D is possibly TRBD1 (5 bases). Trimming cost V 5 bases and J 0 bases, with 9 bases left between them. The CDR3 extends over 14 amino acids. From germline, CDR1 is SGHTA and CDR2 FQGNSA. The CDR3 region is CASSLGHSTDTQYF. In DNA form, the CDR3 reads TGTGCCAGCAGCCTTGGACACAGCACAGATACGCAGTATTTT.

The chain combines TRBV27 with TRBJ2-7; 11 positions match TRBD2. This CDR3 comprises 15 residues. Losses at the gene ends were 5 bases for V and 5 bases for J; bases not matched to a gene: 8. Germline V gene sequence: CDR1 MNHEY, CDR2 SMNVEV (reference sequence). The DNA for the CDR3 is TGTGCCAGCAGTCCAAGACTAGCGGGAAGGAACGAGCAGTACTTC. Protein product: CASSPRLAGRNEQYF.

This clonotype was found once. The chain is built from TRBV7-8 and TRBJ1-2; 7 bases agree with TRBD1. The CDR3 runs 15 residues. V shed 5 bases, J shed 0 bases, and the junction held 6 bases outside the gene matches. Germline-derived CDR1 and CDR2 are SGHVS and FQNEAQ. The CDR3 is CASSLGTEANYGYTF. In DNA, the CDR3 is TGTGCCAGCAGCCTCGGGACAGAAGCTAACTATGGCTACACCTTC.

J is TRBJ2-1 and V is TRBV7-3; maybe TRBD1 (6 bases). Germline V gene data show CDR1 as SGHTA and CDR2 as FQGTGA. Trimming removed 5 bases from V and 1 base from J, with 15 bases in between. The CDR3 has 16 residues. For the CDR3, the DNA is TGTGCCAGCAGCCCTCGGCGGACAGTATCCTACAATGAGCAGTTCTTC. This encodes CASSPRRTVSYNEQFF. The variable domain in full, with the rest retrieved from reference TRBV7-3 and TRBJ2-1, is GAGVSQTPSNKVTEKGKYVELRCDPISGHTALYWYRQSLGQGPEFLIYFQGTGAADDSGLPNDRFFAVRPEGSVSTLKIQRTERGDSAVYLCASSPRRTVSYNEQFFGPGTRLTVL.

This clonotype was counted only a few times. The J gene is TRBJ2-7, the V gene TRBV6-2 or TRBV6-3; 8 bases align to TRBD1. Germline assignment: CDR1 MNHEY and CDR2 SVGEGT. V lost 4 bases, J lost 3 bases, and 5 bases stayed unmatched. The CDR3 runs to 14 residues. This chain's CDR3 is CASSSPRGLYEQYF. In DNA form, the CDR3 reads TGTGCCAGCAGTTCACCCAGGGGGCTCTACGAGCAGTACTTC.

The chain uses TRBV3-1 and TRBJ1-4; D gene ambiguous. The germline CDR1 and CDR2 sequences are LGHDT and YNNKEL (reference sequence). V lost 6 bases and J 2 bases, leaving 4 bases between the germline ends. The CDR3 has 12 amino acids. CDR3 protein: CASRHTNEKLFF. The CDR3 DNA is TGTGCCAGCAGACACACTAATGAAAAACTGTTTTTT.

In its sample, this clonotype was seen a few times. The CDR3 DNA sequence: TGTGCCAGCAGCCATTGGCGGGGGGACTTGGATGAGCAGTTCTTC. Protein sequence: CASSHWRGDLDEQFF. This chain uses TRBV14 with TRBJ2-1; 8 bases line up with TRBD2. With 3 bases clipped from V and 8 bases from J, the junction kept 9 bases outside the gene matches. Germline assignment: CDR1 SGHDN and CDR2 FVKESK. This CDR3 region has 15 residues.

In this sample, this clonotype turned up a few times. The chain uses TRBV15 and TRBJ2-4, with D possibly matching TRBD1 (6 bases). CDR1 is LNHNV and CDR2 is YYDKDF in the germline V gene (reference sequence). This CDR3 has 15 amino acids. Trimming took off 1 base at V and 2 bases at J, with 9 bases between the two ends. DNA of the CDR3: TGTGCCACCAGCAGAGCCGGGACATCCAAAAACATTCAGTACTTC. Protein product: CATSRAGTSKNIQYF.

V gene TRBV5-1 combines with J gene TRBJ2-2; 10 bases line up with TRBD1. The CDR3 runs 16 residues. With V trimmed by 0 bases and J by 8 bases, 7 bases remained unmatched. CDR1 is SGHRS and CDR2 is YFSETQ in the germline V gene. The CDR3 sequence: CASSLAGTGVSGELFF. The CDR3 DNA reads TGCGCCAGCAGCTTGGCCGGGACAGGGGTTTCGGGGGAGCTGTTTTTT.

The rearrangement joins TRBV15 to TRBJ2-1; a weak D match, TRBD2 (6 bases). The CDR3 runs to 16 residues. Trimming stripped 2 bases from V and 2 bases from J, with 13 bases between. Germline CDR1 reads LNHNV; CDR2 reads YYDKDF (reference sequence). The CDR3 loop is CATSRSSGATYNEQFF. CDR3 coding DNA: TGTGCCACCAGCAGAAGTAGCGGAGCCACCTACAATGAGCAGTTCTTC.

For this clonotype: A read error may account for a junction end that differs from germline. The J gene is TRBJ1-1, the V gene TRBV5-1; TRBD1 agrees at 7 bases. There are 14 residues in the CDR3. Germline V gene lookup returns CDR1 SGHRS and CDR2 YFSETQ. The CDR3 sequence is CASSLGQGGTEAFF. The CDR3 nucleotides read TGTGCCAGCAGTTTAGGGCAGGGGGGCACTGAAGCTTTCTTT.

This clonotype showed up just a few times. CDR3 nucleotides: TGTGCCAGCAAAGTTGGAGGGTCCGATAACTATGGCTACACCTTC. Its protein product is CASKVGGSDNYGYTF. V and J are TRBV28 and TRBJ1-2; D ambiguous. Germline CDR1 MDHEN, CDR2 SYDVKM. Deletions cut 7 bases from V and 1 base from J, with 16 bases between. The CDR3 runs to 15 residues.

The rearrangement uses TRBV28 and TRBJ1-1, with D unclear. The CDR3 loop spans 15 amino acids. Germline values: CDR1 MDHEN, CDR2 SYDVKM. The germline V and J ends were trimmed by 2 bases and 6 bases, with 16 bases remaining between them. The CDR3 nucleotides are TGTGCCAGCAGTTTAGGACCCCCCCTAATGGCTGAAGCTTTCTTT. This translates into CASSLGPPLMAEAFF. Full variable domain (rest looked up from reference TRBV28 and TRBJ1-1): DVKVTQSSRYLVKRTGEKVFLECVQDMDHENMFWYRQDPGLGLRLIYFSYDVKMKEKGDIPEGYSVSREKKERFSLILESASTNQTSMYLCASSLGPPLMAEAFFGQGTRLTVV.

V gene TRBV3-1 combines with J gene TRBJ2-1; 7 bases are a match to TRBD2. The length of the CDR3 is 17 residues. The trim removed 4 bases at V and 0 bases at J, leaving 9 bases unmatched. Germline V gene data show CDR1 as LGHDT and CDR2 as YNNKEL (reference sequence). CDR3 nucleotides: TGTGCCAGCAGCCCCAGTATCAGCGGGGTCTCCTACAATGAGCAGTTCTTC. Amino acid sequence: CASSPSISGVSYNEQFF.